The present entry profiles one T cell receptor (beta chain) with its context. The sample belongs to a study of technical replicates of blood from a handful of donors. The CDR3 contains 12 residues. Trimming removed 7 bases from V and 2 bases from J; junction bases left unmatched: 2. From germline, CDR1 is SQVTM and CDR2 ANQGSEA. Produced via immunoSEQ multiplex PCR; TCRdb's table is partial and in-frame only. The sample has about 82,000 clones, 94% seen once. This receptor was identified in a human donor in good health. The rearrangement uses TRBV29-1 and TRBJ1-2; 9 nucleotides line up with TRBD1. What was sequenced was T cells isolated from PBMCs. CDR3 sequence reads: CSAGTGNYGYTF. The CDR3 DNA reads TGCAGCGCAGGGACAGGGAACTATGGCTACACCTTC.